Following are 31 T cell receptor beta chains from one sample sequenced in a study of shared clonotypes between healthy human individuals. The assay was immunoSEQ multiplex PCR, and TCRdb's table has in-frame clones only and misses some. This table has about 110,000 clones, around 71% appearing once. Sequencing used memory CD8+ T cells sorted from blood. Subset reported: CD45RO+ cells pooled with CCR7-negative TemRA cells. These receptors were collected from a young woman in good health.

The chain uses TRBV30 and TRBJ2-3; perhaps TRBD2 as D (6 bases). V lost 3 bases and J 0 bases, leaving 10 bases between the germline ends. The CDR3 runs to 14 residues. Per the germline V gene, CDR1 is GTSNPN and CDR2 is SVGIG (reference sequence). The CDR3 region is CAWRISGSTDTQYF. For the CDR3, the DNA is TGTGCCTGGAGAATTAGCGGTAGCACAGATACGCAGTATTTT.

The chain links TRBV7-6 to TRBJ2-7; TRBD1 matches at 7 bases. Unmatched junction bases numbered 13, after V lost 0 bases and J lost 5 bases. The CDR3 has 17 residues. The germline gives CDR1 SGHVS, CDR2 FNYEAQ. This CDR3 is CASSLALPGQRVDEQYF. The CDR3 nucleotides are TGTGCCAGCAGCTTAGCGTTACCGGGACAGAGAGTTGACGAGCAGTACTTC. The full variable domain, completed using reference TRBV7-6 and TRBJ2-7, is GAGVSQSPRYKVTKRGQDVALRCDPISGHVSLYWYRQALGQGPEFLTYFNYEAQQDKSGLPNDRFSAERPEGSISTLTIQRTEQRDSAMYRCASSLALPGQRVDEQYFGPGTRLTVT.

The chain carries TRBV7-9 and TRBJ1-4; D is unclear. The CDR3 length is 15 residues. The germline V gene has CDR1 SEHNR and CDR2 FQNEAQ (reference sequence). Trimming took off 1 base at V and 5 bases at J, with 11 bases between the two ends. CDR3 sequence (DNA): TGTGCCAGCAGCTTAGATTTAACAGTAAATGAAAAACTGTTTTTT. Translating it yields CASSLDLTVNEKLFF.

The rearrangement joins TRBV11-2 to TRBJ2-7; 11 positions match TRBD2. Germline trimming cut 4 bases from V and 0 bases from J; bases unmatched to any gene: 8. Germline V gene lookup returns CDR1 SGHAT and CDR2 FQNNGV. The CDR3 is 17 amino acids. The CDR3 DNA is TGTGCCAGCAGCTCTCTAGCGGGAGGCCCGAGCTCCTACGAGCAGTACTTC. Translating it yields CASSSLAGGPSSYEQYF.

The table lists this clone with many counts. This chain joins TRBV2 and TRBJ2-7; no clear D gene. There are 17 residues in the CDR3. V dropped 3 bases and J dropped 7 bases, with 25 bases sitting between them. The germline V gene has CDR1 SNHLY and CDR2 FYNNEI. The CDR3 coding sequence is TGTGCCAGCAGTGATCCCGGTGGGCGGTCCGATTCCTGGGAGCAGTACTTC. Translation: CASSDPGGRSDSWEQYF.

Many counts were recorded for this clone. CDR3 nucleotide sequence: TGTGCCAGCAGTGACTCGGGGGAAGGTTCACCCCTCCACTTT. Protein: CASSDSGEGSPLHF. The chain links TRBV6-4 to TRBJ1-6, with D tentatively TRBD1 (5 bases). V lost 0 bases and J 9 bases, leaving 9 bases between the germline ends. The length of the CDR3 is 14 residues. The germline V gene encodes CDR1 MRHNA and CDR2 SNTAGT.

This CDR3 reads CASSQRRFQGSDEQYF. The CDR3 region has the DNA TGTGCCAGCAGCCAAAGACGTTTCCAGGGTAGCGACGAGCAGTACTTC. The chain recombines TRBV4-2 with TRBJ2-7, with D possibly being TRBD1 or TRBD2 (5 bases each). The ends were cut back, 2 bases at V and 5 bases at J, with 19 bases in the middle. The CDR3 sequence is 16 residues long. Germline CDR1 and CDR2: LGHNA and YNFKEQ.

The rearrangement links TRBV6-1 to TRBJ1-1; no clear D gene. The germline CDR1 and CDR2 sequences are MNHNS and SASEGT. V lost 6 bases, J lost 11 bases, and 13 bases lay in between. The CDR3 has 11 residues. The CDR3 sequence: CASSLTAEAFF. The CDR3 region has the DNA TGTGCCAGCAGCTTAACAGCGGAGGCTTTCTTT.

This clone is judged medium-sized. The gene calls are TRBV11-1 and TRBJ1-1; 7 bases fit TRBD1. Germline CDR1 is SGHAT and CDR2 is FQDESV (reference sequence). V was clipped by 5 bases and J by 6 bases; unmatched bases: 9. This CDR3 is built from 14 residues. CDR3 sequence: CASSLRQGNSEAFF. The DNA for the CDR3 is TGTGCCAGCAGCCTTAGACAGGGTAATTCTGAAGCTTTCTTT.

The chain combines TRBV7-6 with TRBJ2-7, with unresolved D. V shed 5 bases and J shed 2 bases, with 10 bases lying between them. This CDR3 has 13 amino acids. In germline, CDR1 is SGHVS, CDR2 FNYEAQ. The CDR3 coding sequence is TGTGCCAGCAGCCCCACACCAACCTACGAGCAGTACTTC. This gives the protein CASSPTPTYEQYF. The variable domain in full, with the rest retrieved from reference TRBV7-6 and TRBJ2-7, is GAGVSQSPRYKVTKRGQDVALRCDPISGHVSLYWYRQALGQGPEFLTYFNYEAQQDKSGLPNDRFSAERPEGSISTLTIQRTEQRDSAMYRCASSPTPTYEQYFGPGTRLTVT.

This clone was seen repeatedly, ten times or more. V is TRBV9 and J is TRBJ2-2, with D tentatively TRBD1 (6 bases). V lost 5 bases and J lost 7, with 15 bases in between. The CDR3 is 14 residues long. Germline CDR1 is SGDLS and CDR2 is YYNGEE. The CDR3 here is CASSAAGENGELFF. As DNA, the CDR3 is TGTGCCAGCAGTGCAGCAGGGGAGAACGGGGAGCTGTTTTTT.

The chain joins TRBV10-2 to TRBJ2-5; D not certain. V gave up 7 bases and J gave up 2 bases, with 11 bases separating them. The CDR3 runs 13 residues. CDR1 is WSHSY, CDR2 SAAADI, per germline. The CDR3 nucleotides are TGCGCCAGCATTCCCGATAATCAAGAGACCCAGTACTTC. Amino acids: CASIPDNQETQYF.

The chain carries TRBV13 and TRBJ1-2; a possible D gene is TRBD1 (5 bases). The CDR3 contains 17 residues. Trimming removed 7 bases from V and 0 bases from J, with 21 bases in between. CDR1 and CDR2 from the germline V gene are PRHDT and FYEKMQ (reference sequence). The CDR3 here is CASITARDGRSNYGYTF. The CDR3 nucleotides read TGTGCCAGCATCACGGCGAGGGACGGGAGATCTAACTATGGCTACACCTTC.

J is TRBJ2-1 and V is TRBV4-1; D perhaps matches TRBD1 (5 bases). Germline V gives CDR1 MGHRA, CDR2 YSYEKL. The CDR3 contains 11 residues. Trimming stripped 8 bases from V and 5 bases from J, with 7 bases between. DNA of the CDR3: TGCGCCAGCGGGGCAGACAATGAGCAGTTCTTC. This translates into CASGADNEQFF.

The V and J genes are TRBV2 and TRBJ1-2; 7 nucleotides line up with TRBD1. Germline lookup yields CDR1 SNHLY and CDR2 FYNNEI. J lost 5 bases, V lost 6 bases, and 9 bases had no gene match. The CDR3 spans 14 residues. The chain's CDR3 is CASRNLTGMYGYTF. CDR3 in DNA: TGTGCCAGCAGGAATTTGACAGGGATGTATGGCTACACCTTC. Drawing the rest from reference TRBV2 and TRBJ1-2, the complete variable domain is EPEVTQTPSHQVTQMGQEVILRCVPISNHLYFYWYRQILGQKVEFLVSFYNNEISEKSEIFDDQFSVERPDGSNFTLKIRSTKLEDSAMYFCASRNLTGMYGYTFGSGTRLTVV.

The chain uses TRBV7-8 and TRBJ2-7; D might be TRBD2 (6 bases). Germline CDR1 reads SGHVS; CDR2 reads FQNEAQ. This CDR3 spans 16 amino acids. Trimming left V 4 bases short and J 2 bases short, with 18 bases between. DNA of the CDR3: TGTGCCAGCAGCTCTGCCTGTGGAGGGGAGGCCTACGAGCAGTACTTC. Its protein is CASSSACGGEAYEQYF.

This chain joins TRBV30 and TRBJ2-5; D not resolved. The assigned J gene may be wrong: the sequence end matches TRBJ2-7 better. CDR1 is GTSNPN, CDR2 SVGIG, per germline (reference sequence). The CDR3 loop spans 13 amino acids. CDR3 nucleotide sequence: TGTGCCTGGAGTGTAAGCCAGGTCTACGAGCAGTACTTC. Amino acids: CAWSVSQVYEQYF.

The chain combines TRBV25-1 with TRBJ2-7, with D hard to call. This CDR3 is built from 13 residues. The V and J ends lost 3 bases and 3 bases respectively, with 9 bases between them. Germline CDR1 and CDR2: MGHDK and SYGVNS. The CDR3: CASSEDPFYEQYF. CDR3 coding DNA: TGTGCCAGCAGTGAGGACCCTTTCTACGAGCAGTACTTC.

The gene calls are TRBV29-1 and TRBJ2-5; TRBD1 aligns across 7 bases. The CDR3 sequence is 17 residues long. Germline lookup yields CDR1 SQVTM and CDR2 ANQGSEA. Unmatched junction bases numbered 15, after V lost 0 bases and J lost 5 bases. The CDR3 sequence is CSVEDPVKGAWGETQYF. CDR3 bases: TGCAGCGTTGAAGATCCCGTAAAGGGGGCTTGGGGCGAGACCCAGTACTTC.

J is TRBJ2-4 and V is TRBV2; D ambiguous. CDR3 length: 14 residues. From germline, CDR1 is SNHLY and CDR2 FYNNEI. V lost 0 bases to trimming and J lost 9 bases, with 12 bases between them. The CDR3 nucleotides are TGTGCCAGCAGTGAAGCCTACTATTCGAGCATTCAGTACTTC. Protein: CASSEAYYSSIQYF.

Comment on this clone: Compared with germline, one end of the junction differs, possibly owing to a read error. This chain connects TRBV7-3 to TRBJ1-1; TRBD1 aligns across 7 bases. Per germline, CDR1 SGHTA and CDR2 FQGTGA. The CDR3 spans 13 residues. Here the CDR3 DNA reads TGTGCCAGCAGCCTATCAGGGGGGGCTGAGGCTTTCTTT. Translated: CASSLSGGAEAFF.

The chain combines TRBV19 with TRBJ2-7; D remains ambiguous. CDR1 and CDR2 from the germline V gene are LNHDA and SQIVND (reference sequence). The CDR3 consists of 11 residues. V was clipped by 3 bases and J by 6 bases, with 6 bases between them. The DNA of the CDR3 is TGTGCCAGTAGTATCCTTGTCGAGCAGTACTTC. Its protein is CASSILVEQYF.

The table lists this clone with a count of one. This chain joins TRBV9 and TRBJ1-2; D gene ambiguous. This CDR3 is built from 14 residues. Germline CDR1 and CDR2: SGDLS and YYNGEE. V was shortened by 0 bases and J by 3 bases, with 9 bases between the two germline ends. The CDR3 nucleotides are TGTGCCAGCAGCGTAGCTTATGAGGACTATGGCTACACCTTC. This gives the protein CASSVAYEDYGYTF. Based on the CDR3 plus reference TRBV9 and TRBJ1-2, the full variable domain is DSGVTQTPKHLITATGQRVTLRCSPRSGDLSVYWYQQSLDQGLQFLIQYYNGEERAKGNILERFSAQQFPDLHSELNLSSLELGDSALYFCASSVAYEDYGYTFGSGTRLTVV.

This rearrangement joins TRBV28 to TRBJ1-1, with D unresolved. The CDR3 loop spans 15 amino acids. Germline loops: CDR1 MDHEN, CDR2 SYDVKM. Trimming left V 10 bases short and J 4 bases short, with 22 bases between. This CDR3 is CATQLTTVWGTEAFF. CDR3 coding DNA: TGTGCCACCCAGTTGACAACAGTGTGGGGCACTGAAGCTTTCTTT. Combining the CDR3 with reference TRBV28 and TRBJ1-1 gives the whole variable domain DVKVTQSSRYLVKRTGEKVFLECVQDMDHENMFWYRQDPGLGLRLIYFSYDVKMKEKGDIPEGYSVSREKKERFSLILESASTNQTSMYLCATQLTTVWGTEAFFGQGTRLTVV.

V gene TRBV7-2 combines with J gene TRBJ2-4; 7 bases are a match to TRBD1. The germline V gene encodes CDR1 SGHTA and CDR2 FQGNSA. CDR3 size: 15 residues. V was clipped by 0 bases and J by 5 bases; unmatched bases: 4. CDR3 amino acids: CASSLASGQENIQYF. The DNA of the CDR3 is TGTGCCAGCAGCTTAGCGTCTGGACAGGAAAACATTCAGTACTTC.

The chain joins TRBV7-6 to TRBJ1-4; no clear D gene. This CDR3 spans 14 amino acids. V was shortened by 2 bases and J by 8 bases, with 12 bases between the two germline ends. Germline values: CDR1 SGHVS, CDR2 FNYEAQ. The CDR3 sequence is CASSLFPVGEKLFF. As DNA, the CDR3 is TGTGCCAGCAGCTTATTTCCCGTCGGGGAAAAACTGTTTTTT.

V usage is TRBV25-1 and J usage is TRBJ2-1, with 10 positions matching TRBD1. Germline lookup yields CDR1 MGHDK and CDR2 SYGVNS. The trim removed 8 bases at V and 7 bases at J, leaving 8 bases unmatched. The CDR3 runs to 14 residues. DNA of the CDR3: TGTGCCAGCCGGGACAGGGGATTTAGTAATGAGCAGTTCTTC. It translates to CASRDRGFSNEQFF.

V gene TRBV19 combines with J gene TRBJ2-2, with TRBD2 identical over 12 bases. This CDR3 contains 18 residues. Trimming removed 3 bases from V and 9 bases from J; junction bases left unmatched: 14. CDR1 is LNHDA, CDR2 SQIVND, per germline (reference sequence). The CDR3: CASSITRSLAGGPRELFF. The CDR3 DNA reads TGTGCCAGTAGTATTACCAGGAGTCTAGCGGGAGGGCCCCGGGAGCTGTTTTTT.

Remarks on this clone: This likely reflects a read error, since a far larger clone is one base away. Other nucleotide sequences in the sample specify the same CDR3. CDR3 sequence: CASSPGTLYEQYF. CDR3 bases: TGTGCCAGCAGTCCCGGGACCCTCTACGAGCAGTACTTC. V is TRBV14 and J is TRBJ2-7; D possibly uses TRBD1 or TRBD2 (5 bases each). Germline V gene sequence: CDR1 SGHDN, CDR2 FVKESK. V was shortened by 6 bases and J by 3 bases, with 12 bases between the two germline ends. The CDR3 is 13 residues long.

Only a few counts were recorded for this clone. CDR3 coding DNA: TGCAGCGTGGGAACCGGGGAGCTGTTTTTT. Amino acid sequence: CSVGTGELFF. The V call is TRBV29-1, the J call TRBJ2-2; no definite D call. This CDR3 has 10 amino acids. The V end lost 6 bases, the J end lost 5 bases, and 4 bases lay between the germline ends. Germline V CDR1 and CDR2: SQVTM, ANQGSEA.

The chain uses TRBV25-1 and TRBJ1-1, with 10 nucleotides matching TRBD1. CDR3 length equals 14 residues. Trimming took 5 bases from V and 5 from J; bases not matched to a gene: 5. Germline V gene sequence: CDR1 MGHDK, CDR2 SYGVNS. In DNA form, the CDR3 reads TGTGCCAGCAGTCCGGGGACAGGGGAAACTGAAGCTTTCTTT. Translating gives CASSPGTGETEAFF.